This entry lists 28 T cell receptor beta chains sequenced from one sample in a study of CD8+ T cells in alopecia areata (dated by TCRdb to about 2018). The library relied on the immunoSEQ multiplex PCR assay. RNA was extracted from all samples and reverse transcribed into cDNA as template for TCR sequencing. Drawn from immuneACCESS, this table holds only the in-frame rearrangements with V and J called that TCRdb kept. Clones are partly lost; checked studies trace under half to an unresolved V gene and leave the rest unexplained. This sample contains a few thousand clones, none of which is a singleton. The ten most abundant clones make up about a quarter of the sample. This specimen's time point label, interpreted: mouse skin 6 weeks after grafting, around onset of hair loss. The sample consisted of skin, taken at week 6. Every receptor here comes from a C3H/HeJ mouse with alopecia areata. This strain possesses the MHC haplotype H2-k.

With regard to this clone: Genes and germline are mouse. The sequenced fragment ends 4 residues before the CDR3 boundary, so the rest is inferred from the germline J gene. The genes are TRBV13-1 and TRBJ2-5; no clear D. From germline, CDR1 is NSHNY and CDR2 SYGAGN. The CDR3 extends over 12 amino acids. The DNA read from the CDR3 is TGTGCCAGCAGTGAACAGAAAGAC. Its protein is CASSEQKD. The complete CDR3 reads CASSEQKDTQYF.

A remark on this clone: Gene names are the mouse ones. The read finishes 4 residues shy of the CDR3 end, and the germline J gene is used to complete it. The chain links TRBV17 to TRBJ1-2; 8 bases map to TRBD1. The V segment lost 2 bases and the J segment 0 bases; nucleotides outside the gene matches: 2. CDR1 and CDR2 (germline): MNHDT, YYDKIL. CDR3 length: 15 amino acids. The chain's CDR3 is CASSRKQGANSDYTF. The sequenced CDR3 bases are TGTGCTAGCAGTAGAAAACAGGGGGCAAACTCC.

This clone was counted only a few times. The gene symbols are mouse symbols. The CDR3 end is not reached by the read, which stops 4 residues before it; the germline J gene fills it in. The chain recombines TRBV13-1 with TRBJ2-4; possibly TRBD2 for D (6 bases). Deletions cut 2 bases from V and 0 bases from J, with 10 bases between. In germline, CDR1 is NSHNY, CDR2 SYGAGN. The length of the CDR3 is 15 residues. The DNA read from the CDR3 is TGTGCCAGCAGTGACCTGGGGTCTAGTCAAAAC. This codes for CASSDLGSSQN. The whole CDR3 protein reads CASSDLGSSQNTLYF.

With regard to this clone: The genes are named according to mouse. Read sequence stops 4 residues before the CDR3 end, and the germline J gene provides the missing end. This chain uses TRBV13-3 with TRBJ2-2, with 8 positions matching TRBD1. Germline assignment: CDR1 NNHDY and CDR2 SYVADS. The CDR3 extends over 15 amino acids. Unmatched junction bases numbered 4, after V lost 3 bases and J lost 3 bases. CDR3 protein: CASSAQGADTGQLYF. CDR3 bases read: TGTGCCAGCAGTGCCCAGGGGGCGGACACCGGG.

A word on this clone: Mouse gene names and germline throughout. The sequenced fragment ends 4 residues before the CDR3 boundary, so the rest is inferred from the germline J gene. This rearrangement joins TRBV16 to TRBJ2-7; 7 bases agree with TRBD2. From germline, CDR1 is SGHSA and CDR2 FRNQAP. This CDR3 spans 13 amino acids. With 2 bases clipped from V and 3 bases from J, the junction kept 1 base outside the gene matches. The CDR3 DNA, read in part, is TGTGCAAGCAGCTTACTGGGGGTCTAT. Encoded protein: CASSLLGVY. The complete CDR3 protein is CASSLLGVYEQYF.

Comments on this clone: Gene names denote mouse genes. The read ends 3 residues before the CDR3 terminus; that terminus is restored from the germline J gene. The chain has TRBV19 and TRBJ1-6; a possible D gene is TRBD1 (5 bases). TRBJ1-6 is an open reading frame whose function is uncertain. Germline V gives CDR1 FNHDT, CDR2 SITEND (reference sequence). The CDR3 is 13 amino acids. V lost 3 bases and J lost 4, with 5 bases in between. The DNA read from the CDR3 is TGTGCCAGCAGTACAGGGTATAATTCGCCC. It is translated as CASSTGYNSP. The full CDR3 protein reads CASSTGYNSPLYF.

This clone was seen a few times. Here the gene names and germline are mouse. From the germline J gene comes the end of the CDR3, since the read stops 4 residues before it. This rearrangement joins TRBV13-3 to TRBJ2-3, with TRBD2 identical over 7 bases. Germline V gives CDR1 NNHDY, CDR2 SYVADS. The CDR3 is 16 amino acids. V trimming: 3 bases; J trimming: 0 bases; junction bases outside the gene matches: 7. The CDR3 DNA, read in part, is TGTGCCAGCAGTGTTGGACTGGTCCCTAGTGCAGAA. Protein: CASSVGLVPSAE. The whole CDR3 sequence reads CASSVGLVPSAETLYF.

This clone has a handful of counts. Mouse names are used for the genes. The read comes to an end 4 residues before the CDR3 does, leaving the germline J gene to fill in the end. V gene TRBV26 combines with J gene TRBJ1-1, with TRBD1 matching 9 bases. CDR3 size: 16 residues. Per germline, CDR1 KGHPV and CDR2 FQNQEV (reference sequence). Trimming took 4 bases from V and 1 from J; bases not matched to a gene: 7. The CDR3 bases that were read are TGTGCCAGCAGTCGGGGGGACAGGGAGGGGAACACA. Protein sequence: CASSRGDREGNT. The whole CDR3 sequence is CASSRGDREGNTEVFF.

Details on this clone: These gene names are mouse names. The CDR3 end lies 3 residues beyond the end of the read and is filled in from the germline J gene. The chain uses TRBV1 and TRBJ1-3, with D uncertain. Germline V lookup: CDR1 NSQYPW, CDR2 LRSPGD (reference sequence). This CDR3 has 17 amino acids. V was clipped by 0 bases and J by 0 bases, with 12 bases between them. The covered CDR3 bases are TGCACCTGCAGTGCAGATCTGGGCGCGATTTCTGGAAATACG. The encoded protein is CTCSADLGAISGNT. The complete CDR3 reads CTCSADLGAISGNTLYF.

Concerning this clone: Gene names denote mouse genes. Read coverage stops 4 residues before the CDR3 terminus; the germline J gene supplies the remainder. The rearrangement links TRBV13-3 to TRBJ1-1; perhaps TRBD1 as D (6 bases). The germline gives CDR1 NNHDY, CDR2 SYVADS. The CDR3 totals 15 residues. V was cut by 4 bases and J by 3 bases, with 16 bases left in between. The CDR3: CASSIGGREDTEVFF. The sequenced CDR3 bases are TGTGCCAGCAGTATAGGGGGGCGCGAGGACACA.

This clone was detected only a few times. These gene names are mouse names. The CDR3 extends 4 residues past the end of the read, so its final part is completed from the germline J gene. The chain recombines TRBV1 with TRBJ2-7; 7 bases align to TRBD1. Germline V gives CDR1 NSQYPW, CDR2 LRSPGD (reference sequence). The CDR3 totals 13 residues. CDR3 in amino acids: CTCSAPGQNEQYF. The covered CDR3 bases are TGCACCTGCAGTGCGCCGGGACAGAAT.

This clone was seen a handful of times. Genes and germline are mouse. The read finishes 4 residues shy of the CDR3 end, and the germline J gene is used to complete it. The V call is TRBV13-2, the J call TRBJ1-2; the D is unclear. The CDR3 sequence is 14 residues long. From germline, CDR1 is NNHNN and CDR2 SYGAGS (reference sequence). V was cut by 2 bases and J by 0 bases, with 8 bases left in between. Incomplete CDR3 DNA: TGTGCCAGCGGTGAGAAGGGTGCAAACTCC. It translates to CASGEKGANS. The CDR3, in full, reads CASGEKGANSDYTF.

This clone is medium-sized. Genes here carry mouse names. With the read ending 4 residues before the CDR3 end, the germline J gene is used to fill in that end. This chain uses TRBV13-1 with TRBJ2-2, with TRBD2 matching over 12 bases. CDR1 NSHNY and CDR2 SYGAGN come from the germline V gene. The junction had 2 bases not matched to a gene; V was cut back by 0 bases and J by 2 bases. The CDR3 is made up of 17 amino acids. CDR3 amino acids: CASSDGLGGRNTGQLYF. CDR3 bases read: TGTGCCAGCAGTGATGGACTGGGGGGGCGGAACACCGGG.

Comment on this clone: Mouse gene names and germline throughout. The part of the CDR3 DNA that was read is TGTGCTAGCAGTTTACAGGACAGGGGGCAAGAC. Its protein product is CASSLQDRGQD. The whole CDR3 protein reads CASSLQDRGQDTQYF. The V gene is TRBV29, the J gene TRBJ2-5, with TRBD1 matching over 10 bases. Read coverage stops 4 residues before the CDR3 terminus; the germline J gene supplies the remainder. V shed 2 bases and J 3 bases; nucleotides not matched to a gene: 2. Germline CDR1 MSHET, CDR2 SYDVDS. The CDR3 extends over 15 amino acids.

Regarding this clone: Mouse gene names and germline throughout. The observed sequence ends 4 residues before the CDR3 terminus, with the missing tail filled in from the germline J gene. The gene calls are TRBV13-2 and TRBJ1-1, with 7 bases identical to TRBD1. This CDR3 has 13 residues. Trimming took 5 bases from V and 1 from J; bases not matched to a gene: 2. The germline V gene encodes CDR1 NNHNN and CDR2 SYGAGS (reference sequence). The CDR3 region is CASGWDRNTEVFF. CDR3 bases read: TGTGCCAGCGGCTGGGACAGAAACACA.

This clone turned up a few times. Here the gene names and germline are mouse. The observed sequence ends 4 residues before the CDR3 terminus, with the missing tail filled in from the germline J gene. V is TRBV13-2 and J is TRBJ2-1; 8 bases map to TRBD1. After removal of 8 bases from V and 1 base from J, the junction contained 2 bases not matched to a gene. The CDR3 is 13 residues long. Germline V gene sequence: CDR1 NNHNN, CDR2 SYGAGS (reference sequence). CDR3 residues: CARRTGNYAEQFF. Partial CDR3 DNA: TGTGCCAGAAGGACAGGGAACTATGCT.

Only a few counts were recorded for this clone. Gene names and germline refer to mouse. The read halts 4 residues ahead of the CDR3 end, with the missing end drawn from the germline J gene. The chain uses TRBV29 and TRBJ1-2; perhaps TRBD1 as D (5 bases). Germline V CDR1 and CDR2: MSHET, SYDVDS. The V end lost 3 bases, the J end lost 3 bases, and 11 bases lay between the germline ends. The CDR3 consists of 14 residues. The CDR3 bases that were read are TGTGCTAGCAGTTTTGGGGGAGGGGACTCC. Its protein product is CASSFGGGDS. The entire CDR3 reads CASSFGGGDSDYTF. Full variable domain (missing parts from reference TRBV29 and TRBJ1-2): DMKVTQMPRYLIKRMGENVLLECGQDMSHETMYWYRQDPGLGLQLIYISYDVDSNSEGDIPKGYRVSRKKREHFSLILDSAKTNQTSVYFCASSFGGGDSDYTFGSGTRLLVI.

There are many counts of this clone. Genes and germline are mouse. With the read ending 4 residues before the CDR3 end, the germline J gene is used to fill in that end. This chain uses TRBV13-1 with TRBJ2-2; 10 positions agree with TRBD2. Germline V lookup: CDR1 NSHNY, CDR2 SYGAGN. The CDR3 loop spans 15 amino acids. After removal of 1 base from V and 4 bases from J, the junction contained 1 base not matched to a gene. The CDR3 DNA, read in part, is TGTGCCAGCAGTGATCTGGGGGGGCCCACCGGG. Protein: CASSDLGGPTG. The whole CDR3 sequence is CASSDLGGPTGQLYF.

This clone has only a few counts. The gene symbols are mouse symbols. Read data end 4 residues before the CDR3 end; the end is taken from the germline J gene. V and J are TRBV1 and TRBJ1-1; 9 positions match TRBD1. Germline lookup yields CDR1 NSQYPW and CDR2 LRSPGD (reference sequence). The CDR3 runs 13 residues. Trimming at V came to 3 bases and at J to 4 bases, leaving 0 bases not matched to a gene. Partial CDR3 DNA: TGCACCTGCAGTGCGGACAGGGGCACA. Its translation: CTCSADRGT. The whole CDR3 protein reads CTCSADRGTEVFF. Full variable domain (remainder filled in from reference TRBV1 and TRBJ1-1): VTLLEQNPRWRLVPRGQAVNLRCILKNSQYPWMSWYQQDLQKQLQWLFTLRSPGDKEVKSLPGADYLATRVTDTELRLQVANMSQGRTLYCTCSADRGTEVFFGKGTRLTVV.

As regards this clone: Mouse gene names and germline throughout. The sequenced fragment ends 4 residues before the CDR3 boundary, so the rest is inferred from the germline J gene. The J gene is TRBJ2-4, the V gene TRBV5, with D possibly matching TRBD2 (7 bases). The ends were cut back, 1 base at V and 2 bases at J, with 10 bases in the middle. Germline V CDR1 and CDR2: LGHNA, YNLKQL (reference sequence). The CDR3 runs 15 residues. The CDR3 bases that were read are TGTGCCAGCAGCCAAGCCTGGGGGCTTCAAAAC. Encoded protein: CASSQAWGLQN. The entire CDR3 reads CASSQAWGLQNTLYF.

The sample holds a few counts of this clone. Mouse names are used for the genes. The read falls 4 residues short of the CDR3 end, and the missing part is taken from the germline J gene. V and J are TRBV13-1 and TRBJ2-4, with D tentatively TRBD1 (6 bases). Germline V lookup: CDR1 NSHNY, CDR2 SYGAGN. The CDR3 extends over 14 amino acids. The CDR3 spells CASSDPGTKNTLYF. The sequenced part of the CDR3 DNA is TGTGCCAGCAGTGATCCCGGGACAAAAAAC.

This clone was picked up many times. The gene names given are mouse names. Here the CDR3 reads CASGDAAGGYEQYF. The part of the CDR3 DNA that was read is TGTGCCAGCGGTGATGCTGCTGGGGGGTAT. V gene TRBV13-2 combines with J gene TRBJ2-7, with 8 bases fitting TRBD2. From the germline J gene comes the end of the CDR3, since the read stops 4 residues before it. From germline, CDR1 is NNHNN and CDR2 SYGAGS (reference sequence). The CDR3 length is 14 residues.

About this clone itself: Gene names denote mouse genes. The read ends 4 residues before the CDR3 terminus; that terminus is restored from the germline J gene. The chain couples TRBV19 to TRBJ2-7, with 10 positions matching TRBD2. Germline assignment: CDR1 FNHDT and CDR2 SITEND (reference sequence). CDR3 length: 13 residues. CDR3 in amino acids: CASSMGLGYEQYF. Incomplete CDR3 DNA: TGTGCCAGCAGTATGGGACTGGGGTAT.

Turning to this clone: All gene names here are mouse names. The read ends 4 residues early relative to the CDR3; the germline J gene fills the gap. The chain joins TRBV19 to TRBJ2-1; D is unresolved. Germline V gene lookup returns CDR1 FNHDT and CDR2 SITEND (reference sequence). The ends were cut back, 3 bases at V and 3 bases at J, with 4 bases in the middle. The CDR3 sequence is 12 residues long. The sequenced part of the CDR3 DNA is TGTGCCAGCAGTAACAGCTATGCT. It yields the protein CASSNSYA. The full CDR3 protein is CASSNSYAEQFF. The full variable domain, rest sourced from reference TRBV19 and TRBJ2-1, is GGIITQTPKFLIGQEGQKLTLKCQQNFNHDTMYWYRQDSGKGLRLIYYSITENDLQKGDLSEGYDASREKKSSFSLTVTSAQKNEMAVFLCASSNSYAEQFFGPGTRLTVL.

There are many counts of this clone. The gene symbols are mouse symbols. The CDR3 region is CASSQLWGNTGQLYF. The part of the CDR3 DNA that was read is TGTGCCAGCAGCCAACTCTGGGGGAACACCGGG. The chain combines TRBV5 with TRBJ2-2; the match to TRBD2 covers 7 bases. From the germline J gene comes the end of the CDR3, since the read stops 4 residues before it. The CDR3 spans 15 residues. The V gene's germline CDR1 is LGHNA and CDR2 YNLKQL (reference sequence). J lost 2 bases, V lost 2 bases, and 2 bases had no gene match.

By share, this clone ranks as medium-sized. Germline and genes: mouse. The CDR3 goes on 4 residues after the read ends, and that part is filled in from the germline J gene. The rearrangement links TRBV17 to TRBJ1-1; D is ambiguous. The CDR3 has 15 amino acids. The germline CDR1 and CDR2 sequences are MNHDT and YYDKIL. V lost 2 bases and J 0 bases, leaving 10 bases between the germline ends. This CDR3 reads CASSRKHSANTEVFF. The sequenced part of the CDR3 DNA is TGTGCTAGCAGTAGAAAACACAGTGCAAACACA.

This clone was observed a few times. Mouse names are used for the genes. CDR3 sequence: CASSLYTDWDYAEQFF. The part of the CDR3 DNA that was read is TGTGCCAGCTCCCTTTACACGGACTGGGACTATGCT. The genes are TRBV12-1 and TRBJ2-1, with 8 bases fitting TRBD2. The read finishes 4 residues shy of the CDR3 end, and the germline J gene is used to complete it. CDR1 is SGHSN, CDR2 HYEKVE, per germline. The CDR3 extends over 16 amino acids. Unmatched junction bases numbered 9, after V lost 4 bases and J lost 2 bases.

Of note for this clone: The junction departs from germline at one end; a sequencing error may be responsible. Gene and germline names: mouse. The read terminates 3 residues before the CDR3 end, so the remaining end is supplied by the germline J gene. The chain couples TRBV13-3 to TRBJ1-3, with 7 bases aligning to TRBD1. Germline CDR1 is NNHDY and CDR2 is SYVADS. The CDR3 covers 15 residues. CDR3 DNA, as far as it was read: TGTGCCAGCAGTCCGACAGGGAATTCTGGAAATCCG. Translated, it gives CASSPTGNSGNP. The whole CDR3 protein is CASSPTGNSGNPLYF. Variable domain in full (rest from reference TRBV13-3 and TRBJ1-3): EAAVTQSPRSKVAVTGGKVTLSCHQTNNHDYMYWYRQDTGHGLRLIHYSYVADSTEKGDIPDGYKASRPSQENFSLILELASLSQTAVYFCASSPTGNSGNPLYFGEGSRLIVV.